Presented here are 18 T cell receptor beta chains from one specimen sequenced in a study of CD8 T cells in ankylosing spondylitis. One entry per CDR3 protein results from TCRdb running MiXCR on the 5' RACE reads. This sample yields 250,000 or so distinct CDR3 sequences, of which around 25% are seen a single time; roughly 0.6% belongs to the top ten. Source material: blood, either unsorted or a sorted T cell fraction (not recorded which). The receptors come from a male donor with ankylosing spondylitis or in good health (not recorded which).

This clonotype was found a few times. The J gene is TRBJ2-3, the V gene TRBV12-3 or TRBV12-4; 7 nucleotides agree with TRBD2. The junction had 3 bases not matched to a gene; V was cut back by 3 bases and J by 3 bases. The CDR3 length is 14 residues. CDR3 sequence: CASSLREGTDTQYF. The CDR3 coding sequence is TGTGCCAGCAGTTTGAGGGAGGGGACAGATACGCAGTATTTT.

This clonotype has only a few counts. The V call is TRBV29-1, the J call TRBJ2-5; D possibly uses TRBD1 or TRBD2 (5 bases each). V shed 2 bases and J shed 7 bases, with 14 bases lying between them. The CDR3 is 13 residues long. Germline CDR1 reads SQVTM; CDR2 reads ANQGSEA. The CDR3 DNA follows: TGCAGCGTTGAAAAGGGCCGGGGCGGGACCCAGTACTTC. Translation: CSVEKGRGGTQYF.

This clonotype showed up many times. CDR3 amino acids: CASSPRRPSGDEQFF. CDR3 DNA sequence: TGTGCCAGCAGCCCGAGGAGGCCCTCTGGGGATGAGCAGTTCTTC. V and J are TRBV12-3 or TRBV12-4 and TRBJ2-1, with TRBD2 as a possible D gene (5 bases). There are 15 residues in the CDR3. V lost 6 bases and J lost 8, with 20 bases in between.

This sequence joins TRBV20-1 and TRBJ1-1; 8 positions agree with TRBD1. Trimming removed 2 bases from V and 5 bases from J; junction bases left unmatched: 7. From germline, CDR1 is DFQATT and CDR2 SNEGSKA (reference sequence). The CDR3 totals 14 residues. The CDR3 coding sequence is TGCAGTGCTAGAAGCAGGGGGCTGGGGACTGAAGCTTTCTTT. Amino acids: CSARSRGLGTEAFF.

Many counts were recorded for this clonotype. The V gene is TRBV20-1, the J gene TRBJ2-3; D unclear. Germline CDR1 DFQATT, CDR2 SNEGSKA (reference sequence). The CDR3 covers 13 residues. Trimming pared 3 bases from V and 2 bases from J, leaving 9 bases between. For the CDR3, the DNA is TGCAGTGCTAGTCCTGACCCCACAGATACGCAGTATTTT. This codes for CSASPDPTDTQYF.

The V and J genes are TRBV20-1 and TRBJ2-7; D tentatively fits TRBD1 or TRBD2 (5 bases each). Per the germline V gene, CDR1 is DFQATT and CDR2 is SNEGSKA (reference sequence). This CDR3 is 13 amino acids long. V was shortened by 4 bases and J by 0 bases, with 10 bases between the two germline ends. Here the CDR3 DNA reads TGCAGTGCTACCGGGACCAGCTCCTACGAGCAGTACTTC. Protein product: CSATGTSSYEQYF.

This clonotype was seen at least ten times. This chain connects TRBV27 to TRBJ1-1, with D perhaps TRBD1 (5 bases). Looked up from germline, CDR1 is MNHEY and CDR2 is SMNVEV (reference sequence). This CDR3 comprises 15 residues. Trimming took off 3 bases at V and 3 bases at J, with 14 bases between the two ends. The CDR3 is CASSFSFTQDTEAFF. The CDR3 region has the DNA TGTGCCAGCAGTTTCTCCTTTACACAGGACACTGAAGCTTTCTTT.

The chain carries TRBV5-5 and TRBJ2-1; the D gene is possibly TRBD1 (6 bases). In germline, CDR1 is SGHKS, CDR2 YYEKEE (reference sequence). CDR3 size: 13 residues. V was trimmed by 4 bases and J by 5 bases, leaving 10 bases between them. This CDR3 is CASSIGTNNEQFF. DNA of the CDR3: TGTGCCAGCAGCATAGGGACAAACAATGAGCAGTTCTTC.

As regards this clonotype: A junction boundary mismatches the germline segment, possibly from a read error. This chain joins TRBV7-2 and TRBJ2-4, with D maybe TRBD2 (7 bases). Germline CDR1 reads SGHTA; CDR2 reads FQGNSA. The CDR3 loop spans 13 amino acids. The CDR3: CASSLGGDHIQYF. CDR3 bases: TGTGCCAGCAGTTTAGGGGGGGATCACATTCAGTACTTC.

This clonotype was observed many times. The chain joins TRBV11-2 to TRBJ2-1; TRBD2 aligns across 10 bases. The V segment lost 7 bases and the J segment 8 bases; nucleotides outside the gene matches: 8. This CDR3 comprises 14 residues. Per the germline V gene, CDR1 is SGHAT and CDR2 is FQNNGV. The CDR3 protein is CASTRGSGGYEQFF. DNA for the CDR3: TGTGCCAGCACAAGGGGTAGCGGGGGGTATGAGCAGTTCTTC. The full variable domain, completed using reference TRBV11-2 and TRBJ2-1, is EAGVAQSPRYKIIEKRQSVAFWCNPISGHATLYWYQQILGQGPKLLIQFQNNGVVDDSQLPKDRFSAERLKGVDSTLKIQPAKLEDSAVYLCASTRGSGGYEQFFGPGTRLTVL.

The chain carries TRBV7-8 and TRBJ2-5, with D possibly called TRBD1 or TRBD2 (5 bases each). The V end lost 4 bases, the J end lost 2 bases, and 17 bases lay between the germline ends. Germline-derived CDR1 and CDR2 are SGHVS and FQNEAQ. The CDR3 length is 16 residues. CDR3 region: CASSSGTQPSQETQYF. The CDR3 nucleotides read TGTGCCAGCAGCTCTGGGACCCAGCCCTCTCAAGAGACCCAGTACTTC.

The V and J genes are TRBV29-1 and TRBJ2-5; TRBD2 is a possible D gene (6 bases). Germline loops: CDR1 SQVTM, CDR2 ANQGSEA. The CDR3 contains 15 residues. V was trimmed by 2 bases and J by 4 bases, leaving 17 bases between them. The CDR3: CSVESPERGGETQYF. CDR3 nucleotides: TGCAGCGTTGAAAGTCCCGAACGGGGAGGAGAGACCCAGTACTTC.

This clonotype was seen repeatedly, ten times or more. The chain's CDR3 is CSAPRVRGEKLFF. The CDR3 DNA is TGCAGTGCTCCCCGGGTTCGAGGGGAAAAACTGTTTTTT. The chain links TRBV20-1 to TRBJ1-4; unclear D gene. Germline V gives CDR1 DFQATT, CDR2 SNEGSKA (reference sequence). CDR3 length equals 13 residues. V was trimmed by 5 bases and J by 8 bases, leaving 15 bases between them.

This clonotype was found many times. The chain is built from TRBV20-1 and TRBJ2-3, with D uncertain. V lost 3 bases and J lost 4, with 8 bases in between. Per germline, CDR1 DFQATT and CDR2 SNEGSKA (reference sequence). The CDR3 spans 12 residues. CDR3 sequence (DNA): TGCAGTGCTAGCCACCAGGCAGATACGCAGTATTTT. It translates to CSASHQADTQYF.

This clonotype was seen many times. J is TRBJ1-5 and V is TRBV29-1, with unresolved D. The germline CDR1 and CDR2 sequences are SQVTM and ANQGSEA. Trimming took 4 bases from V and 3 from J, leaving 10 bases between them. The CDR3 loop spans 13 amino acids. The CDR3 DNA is TGCAGCGTTGCGGTAACGGACAATCAGCCCCAGCATTTT. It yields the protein CSVAVTDNQPQHF.

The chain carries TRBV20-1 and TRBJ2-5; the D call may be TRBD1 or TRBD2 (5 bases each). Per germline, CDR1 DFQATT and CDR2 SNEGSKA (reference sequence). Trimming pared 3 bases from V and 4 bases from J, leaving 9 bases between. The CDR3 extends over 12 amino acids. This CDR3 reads CSARGRLETQYF. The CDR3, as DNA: TGCAGTGCTAGGGGACGGTTAGAGACCCAGTACTTC.

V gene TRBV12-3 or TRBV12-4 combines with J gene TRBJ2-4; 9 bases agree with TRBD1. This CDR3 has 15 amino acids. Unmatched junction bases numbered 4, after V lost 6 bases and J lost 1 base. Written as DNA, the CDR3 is TGTGCCAGCAGCATCGGACAGGGGGCCAAAAACATTCAGTACTTC. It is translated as CASSIGQGAKNIQYF.

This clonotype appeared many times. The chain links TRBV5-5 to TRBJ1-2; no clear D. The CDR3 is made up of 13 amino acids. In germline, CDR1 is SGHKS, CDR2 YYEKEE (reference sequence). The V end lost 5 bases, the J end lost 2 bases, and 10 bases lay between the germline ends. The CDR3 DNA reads TGTGCCAGCAGTGACTTCGGAAACTATGGCTACACCTTC. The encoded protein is CASSDFGNYGYTF. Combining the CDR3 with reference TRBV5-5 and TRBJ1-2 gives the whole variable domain DAGVTQSPTHLIKTRGQQVTLRCSPISGHKSVSWYQQVLGQGPQFIFQYYEKEERGRGNFPDRFSARQFPNYSSELNVNALLLGDSALYLCASSDFGNYGYTFGSGTRLTVV.